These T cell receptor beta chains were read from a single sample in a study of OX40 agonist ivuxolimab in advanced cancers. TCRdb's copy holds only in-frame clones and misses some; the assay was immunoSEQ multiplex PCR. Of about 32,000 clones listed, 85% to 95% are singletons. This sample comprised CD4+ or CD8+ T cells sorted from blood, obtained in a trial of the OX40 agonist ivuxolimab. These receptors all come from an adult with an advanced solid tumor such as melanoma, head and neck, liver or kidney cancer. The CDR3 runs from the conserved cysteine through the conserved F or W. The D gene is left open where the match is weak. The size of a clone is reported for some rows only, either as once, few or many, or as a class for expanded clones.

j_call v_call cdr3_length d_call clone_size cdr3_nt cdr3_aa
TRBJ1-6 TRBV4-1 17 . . TGCGCCAGCAGCCAAGATGGGCAGGGGTTAGGAAATTCACCCCTCCACTTT CASSQDGQGLGNSPLHF
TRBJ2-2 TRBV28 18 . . TGTGCCAGCAGTTCGCCACCGGGACTTGATTCGAACACCGGGGAGCTGTTTTTT CASSSPPGLDSNTGELFF
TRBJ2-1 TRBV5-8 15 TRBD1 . TGTGCCAGCAGCTTGGGGACAGGTATCAAGGATGAGCAGTTCTTC CASSLGTGIKDEQFF
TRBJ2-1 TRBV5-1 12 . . TGCGCCAGCCCCTTTTTGACCAATGAGCAGTTCTTC CASPFLTNEQFF
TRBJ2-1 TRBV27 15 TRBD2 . TGTGCCAGCAGTTTAACCCTAGCGGGAGTGGTTGAGCAGTTCTTC CASSLTLAGVVEQFF
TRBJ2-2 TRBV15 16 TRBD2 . TGTGCCACCAGCAGTGGAGCGGGAGGGCCTTCCGGGGAGCTGTTTTTT CATSSGAGGPSGELFF
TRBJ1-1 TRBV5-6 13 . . TGTGCCAGCAGCTTTGGCGGGAACACTGAAGCTTTCTTT CASSFGGNTEAFF
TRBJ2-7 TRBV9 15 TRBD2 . TGTGCCAGCAGCGCGACTAGCGGGAGAACCTACGAGCAGTACTTC CASSATSGRTYEQYF
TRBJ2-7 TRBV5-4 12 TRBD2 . TGTGCCAGCAGCACGACTAGCGGAGAGCAGTACTTC CASSTTSGEQYF
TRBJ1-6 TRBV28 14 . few TGTGCCAGTGCTGTGCCTTCGGGTAATTCACCCCTCCACTTT CASAVPSGNSPLHF
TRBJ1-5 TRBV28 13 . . TGTGCCAGCAGTAGTCCTAGCAATCAGCCCCAGCATTTT CASSSPSNQPQHF
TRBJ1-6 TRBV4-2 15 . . TGTGCCAGCAGCCAAGATCCAGGTCTCGATTCACCCCTCCACTTT CASSQDPGLDSPLHF
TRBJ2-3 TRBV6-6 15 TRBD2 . TGTGCCAGCAGGCCTCTAGCGGGAAACTCAGATACGCAGTATTTT CASRPLAGNSDTQYF
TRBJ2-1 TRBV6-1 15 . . TGTGCCAGCAGTGCTCAACCAGCGGTCTACAATGAGCAGTTCTTC CASSAQPAVYNEQFF
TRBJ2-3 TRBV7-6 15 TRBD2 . TGTGCCAGCAGCCTAGCGGAAAGGTTCACAGATACGCAGTATTTT CASSLAERFTDTQYF
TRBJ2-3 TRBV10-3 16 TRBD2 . TGTGCCATCAGTGAATCAGCGGGAGGGCTCACAGATACGCAGTATTTT CAISESAGGLTDTQYF